The 22 T cell receptor beta chains below all came from one sample that was sequenced in a study of control samples from healthy donors and cancer patients. Libraries were prepared by immunoSEQ multiplex PCR; TCRdb keeps only in-frame clonotypes and omits some of them. The profile shows over 150,000 clones, around 87% of them singletons. Sample: blood. All receptors derive from a woman in her fifties or sixties in good health.

This chain links TRBV5-6 with TRBJ1-2, with 8 bases that match TRBD1. V was pared by 0 bases and J by 3 bases, with 7 bases of the junction left unmatched. The CDR3 runs to 16 residues. Looked up from germline, CDR1 is SGHDT and CDR2 is YYEEEE. The CDR3 protein is CASSLGTGNPYYGYTF. The CDR3 DNA reads TGTGCCAGCAGCTTGGGGACAGGGAATCCATACTATGGCTACACCTTC.

The rearrangement joins TRBV6-2 or TRBV6-3 to TRBJ1-1; no clear D gene. V shed 4 bases and J shed 6 bases, with 3 bases lying between them. From germline, CDR1 is MNHEY and CDR2 SVGEGT. The CDR3 has 10 amino acids. CDR3 DNA: TGTGCCAGCAGTTCGGCTGAAGCTTTCTTT. Its protein product is CASSSAEAFF.

J is TRBJ2-3 and V is TRBV18; D perhaps matches TRBD2 (6 bases). The CDR3 consists of 17 residues. Trimming removed 0 bases at V and 1 base at J, with 14 bases between. CDR1 and CDR2 (germline): KGHSH, LQKENI. The CDR3 DNA is TGTGCCAGCTCACCACCTAGGGTTCCGGGAGGCACAGATACGCAGTATTTT. This encodes CASSPPRVPGGTDTQYF.

This chain links TRBV5-1 with TRBJ1-5; a possible D gene is TRBD1 (6 bases). Germline-derived CDR1 and CDR2 are SGHRS and YFSETQ. The CDR3 contains 15 residues. V was shortened by 2 bases and J by 6 bases, with 15 bases between the two germline ends. The CDR3 nucleotides are TGCGCCAGCAGCTTCTCGGGACAAGTCGGTCAGCCCCAGCATTTT. Translated: CASSFSGQVGQPQHF.

The chain uses TRBV14 and TRBJ2-3; TRBD2 matches 8 bases. The germline V gene has CDR1 SGHDN and CDR2 FVKESK. The CDR3 runs 17 residues. V gave up 8 bases and J gave up 0 bases; unmatched junction bases: 13. For the CDR3, the DNA is TGTGCCAGCCACGAAAGAGGGGTAGCGGGGAGCACAGATACGCAGTATTTT. Translating it yields CASHERGVAGSTDTQYF.

V and J are TRBV9 and TRBJ2-5; D unresolved. Germline V gene data show CDR1 as SGDLS and CDR2 as YYNGEE. Trimming removed 0 bases at V and 1 base at J, with 7 bases between. The CDR3 has 14 residues. In DNA form, the CDR3 reads TGTGCCAGCAGCGTAGGTCCAGTCCAAGAGACCCAGTACTTC. This encodes CASSVGPVQETQYF.

The V and J genes are TRBV13 and TRBJ1-2, with a possible D match to TRBD1 (6 bases). Per the germline V gene, CDR1 is PRHDT and CDR2 is FYEKMQ (reference sequence). CDR3 length: 16 residues. Trimming left V 2 bases short and J 2 bases short, with 15 bases between. The CDR3 DNA follows: TGTGCCAGCAGCTTATGGACAGCGACACAAAACTATGGCTACACCTTC. Translated, it gives CASSLWTATQNYGYTF.

This chain joins TRBV6-5 and TRBJ2-7; maybe TRBD2 (5 bases). Between the trimmed V and J ends, which lost 6 bases and 3 bases, there was a span of 12 bases. The CDR3 has 13 residues. CDR1 and CDR2 (germline): MNHEY, SVGAGI. In DNA, the CDR3 is TGTGCCAGCAGATCCACTAGTAGCTACGAGCAGTACTTC. Translating gives CASRSTSSYEQYF.

The genes are TRBV21-1 and TRBJ1-6; the D segment call TRBD1 is taken from the table without a DNA check. TRBV21-1 is assigned pseudogene status. The CDR3 covers 18 residues. CDR3 amino acids: CASSKALRPQAYNSPLHF. CDR3 DNA: TGTGCCAGCAGCAAAGCGCTCAGACCCCAGGCCTATAATTCACCCCTCCACTTT.

The chain is built from TRBV25-1 and TRBJ2-5, with 12 bases identical to TRBD2. The CDR3 covers 16 residues. Trimming cost V 6 bases and J 5 bases; bases outside gene matches: 10. Germline V gene sequence: CDR1 MGHDK, CDR2 SYGVNS. CDR3 DNA sequence: TGTGCCAGCAGCGACCCCCTAGCGGGAGGGGGGGAGACCCAGTACTTC. The encoded protein is CASSDPLAGGGETQYF.

The table lists this clone with a count of one. The rearrangement links TRBV5-5 to TRBJ2-7; D gene ambiguous. CDR3 length: 11 amino acids. The germline V and J ends were trimmed by 0 bases and 7 bases, with 5 bases remaining between them. The germline gives CDR1 SGHKS, CDR2 YYEKEE (reference sequence). The DNA of the CDR3 is TGTGCCAGCAGCTTGGCTCGGGAGCAGTACTTC. Its protein product is CASSLAREQYF.

This clone was observed once. Other DNA sequences in the sample encode the same CDR3. The CDR3 DNA reads as TGTGCCAGCAGCGTGGACAGTAACACTGAAGCTTTCTTT. This gives the protein CASSVDSNTEAFF. The rearrangement joins TRBV9 to TRBJ1-1; possibly TRBD1 for D (6 bases). Trimming left V 2 bases short and J 2 bases short, with 7 bases between. Germline V gene data show CDR1 as SGDLS and CDR2 as YYNGEE. CDR3 length: 13 residues.

The rearrangement links TRBV30 to TRBJ1-5; D ambiguous. The V gene's germline CDR1 is GTSNPN and CDR2 SVGIG (reference sequence). With 2 bases removed from V and 4 bases from J, the gap between germline ends came to 15 bases. This CDR3 has 15 residues. The CDR3 DNA reads as TGTGCCTGGAGTCAAGGCTCCGGAGTTAATCAGCCCCAGCATTTT. Residues: CAWSQGSGVNQPQHF.

This clone was counted a single time. The J gene is TRBJ1-5, the V gene TRBV6-5; D remains unclear. CDR3 length: 13 amino acids. Deletions cut 6 bases from V and 5 bases from J, with 11 bases between. In germline, CDR1 is MNHEY, CDR2 SVGAGI. CDR3 DNA sequence: TGTGCCAGCAGATTGACGCAAGATCAGCCCCAGCATTTT. Its protein is CASRLTQDQPQHF.

In its sample, this clone was seen a few times. This chain joins TRBV2 and TRBJ1-2, with a tentative D call TRBD1 (5 bases). V lost 3 bases, J lost 6 bases, and 14 bases lay in between. The germline V gene has CDR1 SNHLY and CDR2 FYNNEI. CDR3 length: 14 amino acids. CDR3 nucleotides: TGTGCCAGCAGTGAGGAGGGGAATTCTGATGGCTACACCTTC. Encoded protein: CASSEEGNSDGYTF.

The J gene is TRBJ1-1, the V gene TRBV5-1; D perhaps matches TRBD1 (5 bases). The germline V gene encodes CDR1 SGHRS and CDR2 YFSETQ. This CDR3 is built from 14 residues. The V end lost 7 bases, the J end lost 0 bases, and 13 bases lay between the germline ends. CDR3 nucleotides: TGCGCCAGCTCCGATGGGGGATTGAACACTGAAGCTTTCTTT. Translated: CASSDGGLNTEAFF.

This chain connects TRBV19 to TRBJ1-2, with TRBD1 matching over 8 bases. Looked up from germline, CDR1 is LNHDA and CDR2 is SQIVND (reference sequence). The trim removed 7 bases at V and 3 bases at J, leaving 4 bases unmatched. The CDR3 is made up of 13 amino acids. The chain's CDR3 is CASTPTGDYGYTF. The CDR3 coding sequence is TGTGCCAGTACCCCGACAGGGGACTATGGCTACACCTTC.

The chain is built from TRBV28 and TRBJ1-1, with TRBD1 matching over 8 bases. The CDR3 sequence is 16 residues long. V lost 5 bases, J lost 1 base, and 9 bases stayed unmatched. The germline V gene encodes CDR1 MDHEN and CDR2 SYDVKM. The CDR3 DNA sequence: TGTGCCAGCAGTACCCCCAGGGGGCCCGCGAACACTGAAGCTTTCTTT. Translating it yields CASSTPRGPANTEAFF.

V gene TRBV5-1 combines with J gene TRBJ1-4; the match to TRBD1 covers 9 bases. Per germline, CDR1 SGHRS and CDR2 YFSETQ. The CDR3 runs 15 residues. V dropped 4 bases and J dropped 8; count of bases not matched to a gene: 9. DNA of the CDR3: TGCGCCAGCAGCGAGGAAGGGACAGGGAGGGAAAAACTGTTTTTT. Amino acids: CASSEEGTGREKLFF.

V is TRBV9 and J is TRBJ2-5, with D perhaps matching TRBD1 (5 bases). V lost 3 bases and J lost 5, with 14 bases in between. Germline CDR1 and CDR2: SGDLS and YYNGEE. The CDR3 length is 14 residues. The CDR3 sequence: CASSANNRFETQYF. In nucleotides, the CDR3 is TGTGCCAGCAGCGCTAACAACAGGTTTGAGACCCAGTACTTC.

Notes on this clone: The same CDR3 can be traced to other DNA sequences in this sample. The chain employs TRBV5-6 and TRBJ1-5; perhaps TRBD1 as D (6 bases). Deletions cut 3 bases from V and 6 bases from J, with 13 bases between. CDR1 is SGHDT, CDR2 YYEEEE, per germline. This CDR3 region has 14 residues. CDR3 bases: TGTGCCAGCAGCTCCAGGGGTAGGGGTCAGCCCCAGCATTTT. Encoded protein: CASSSRGRGQPQHF.

The chain is built from TRBV28 and TRBJ2-1, with D hard to call. The CDR3 is 13 residues long. V shed 3 bases and J shed 4 bases, with 7 bases lying between them. Germline-derived CDR1 and CDR2 are MDHEN and SYDVKM. The CDR3 region is CASSLGIYNEQFF. The CDR3 bases are TGTGCCAGCAGTTTGGGCATTTACAATGAGCAGTTCTTC.